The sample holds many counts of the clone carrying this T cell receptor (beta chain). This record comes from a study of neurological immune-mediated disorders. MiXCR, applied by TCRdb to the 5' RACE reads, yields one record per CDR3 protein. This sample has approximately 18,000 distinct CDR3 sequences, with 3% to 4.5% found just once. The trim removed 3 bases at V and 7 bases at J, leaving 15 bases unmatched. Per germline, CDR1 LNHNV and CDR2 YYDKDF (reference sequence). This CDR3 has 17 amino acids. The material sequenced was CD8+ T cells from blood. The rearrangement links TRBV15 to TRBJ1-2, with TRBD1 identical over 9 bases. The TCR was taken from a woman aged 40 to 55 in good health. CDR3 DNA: TGTGCCACCAGCAGTCCCGGGACAGGGAATAGAGCGGGTGGCTACACCTTC. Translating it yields CATSSPGTGNRAGGYTF. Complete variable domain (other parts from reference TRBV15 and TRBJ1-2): DAMVIQNPRYQVTQFGKPVTLSCSQTLNHNVMYWYQQKSSQAPKLLFHYYDKDFNNEADTPDNFQSRRPNTSFCFLDIRSPGLGDTAMYLCATSSPGTGNRAGGYTFGSGTRLTVV.